Following are 18 T cell receptor beta chains from one sample sequenced in a study of T cells in Graves' hyperthyroidism and ophthalmopathy. The TCR beta CDR3 regions underwent amplification using RNA transcripts as the source. The study used the HTBI primer set for a first-round RT-PCR of the TCR CDR3. TCRdb re-called the multiplex PCR reads through MiXCR, storing one row per CDR3 protein. The sample holds about 600,000 distinct CDR3 sequences, approximately 15% seen once. Material for sequencing was blood. The origin of the receptors is a woman in her 40s with Graves' ophthalmopathy.

The CDR3 nucleotides read TGTGCCAGCAGGAGCAAACAGGGTCGAGATGGCTACACCTTC. Translated: CASRSKQGRDGYTF. V is TRBV6-1 and J is TRBJ1-2; tentative D call: TRBD1 (6 bases). The V end was cut by 6 bases, the J end by 6 bases, with 17 bases between. Germline CDR1 reads MNHNS; CDR2 reads SASEGT. This CDR3 has 14 amino acids.

The sample holds many counts of this clonotype. The chain has TRBV18 and TRBJ2-1, with D possibly matching TRBD2 (5 bases). The CDR3 consists of 15 residues. V shed 0 bases and J shed 2 bases, with 8 bases lying between them. The germline V gene encodes CDR1 KGHSH and CDR2 LQKENI. The CDR3 loop is CASSPPEAPYNEQFF. The DNA for the CDR3 is TGTGCCAGCTCACCACCGGAGGCCCCCTACAATGAGCAGTTCTTC.

This clonotype was recorded at least ten times. This chain uses TRBV10-3 with TRBJ1-1; unclear D gene. CDR1 is ENHRY, CDR2 SYGVKD, per germline. Trimming shortened V by 5 bases and J by 1 base, and 11 bases separated the two germline ends. The CDR3 spans 14 residues. The CDR3, as DNA: TGTGCCATCAGTAAAGACGGGGAGAACACTGAAGCTTTCTTT. Its translation: CAISKDGENTEAFF.

Notes on this clonotype: With a much larger clone just one base away, this may be a read error. The chain uses TRBV11-2 and TRBJ2-5; no clear D. This CDR3 comprises 12 residues. In germline, CDR1 is SGHAT, CDR2 FQNNGV. CDR3 loop: CVSSAPGETQYF. The CDR3 DNA follows: TGTGTCAGCAGCGCCCCCGGGGAGACCCAGTACTTC. Full variable domain (outside the CDR3, taken from reference TRBV11-2 and TRBJ2-5): EAGVAQSPRYKIIEKRQSVAFWCNPISGHATLYWYQQILGQGPKLLIQFQNNGVVDDSQLPKDRFSAERLKGVDSTLKIQPAKLEDSAVYLCVSSAPGETQYFGPGTRLLVL.

This clonotype occurred many times. The chain joins TRBV18 to TRBJ1-2, with D perhaps TRBD1 (6 bases). The germline gives CDR1 KGHSH, CDR2 LQKENI. This CDR3 is built from 13 residues. V shed 5 bases and J shed 8 bases, with 15 bases lying between them. DNA for the CDR3: TGTGCCAGCTCAAGGGACACCGGGGAAGGCTACACCTTC. Amino acid sequence: CASSRDTGEGYTF.

To note about this clonotype: A read error may be the cause here, since a much bigger clone is one base away. V usage is TRBV11-2 and J usage is TRBJ2-1, with 10 bases matching TRBD1. Germline V gene data show CDR1 as SGHAT and CDR2 as FQNNGV. This CDR3 is 15 amino acids long. This chain's CDR3 is CTSSTGTGVLNEQFF. The CDR3 DNA sequence: TGTACCAGCAGTACCGGGACAGGGGTTCTTAATGAGCAGTTCTTC.

Note on this clonotype: This may stem from a read error, because a much larger clone lies one nucleotide away. The chain carries TRBV6-2 or TRBV6-3 and TRBJ2-7, with 8 positions matching TRBD2. CDR1 and CDR2 from the germline V gene are MNHEY and SVGEGT. Germline trimming cut 5 bases from V and 7 bases from J; bases unmatched to any gene: 13. The CDR3 contains 15 residues. CDR3 amino acids: CASSKGASGGEEQYF. The CDR3, as DNA: TGTGCCAGCAGTAAAGGCGCCAGCGGGGGTGAGGAGCAGTACTTC.

Comment on this clonotype: Being one base from a much bigger clone, this may be a read error. V is TRBV11-2 and J is TRBJ2-1; 9 bases align to TRBD2. Trimming cost V 4 bases and J 14 bases; bases outside gene matches: 3. The CDR3 contains 11 residues. Germline CDR1 and CDR2: SGHAT and FQNNGV. The CDR3 loop reads CASSWGLAKFF. Here the CDR3 DNA reads TGTGCCAGCAGCTGGGGACTAGCAAAGTTCTTC.

This clonotype was observed many times. The chain recombines TRBV20-1 with TRBJ2-7; D gene unclear. In germline, CDR1 is DFQATT, CDR2 SNEGSKA (reference sequence). V lost 3 bases and J lost 5, with 8 bases in between. This CDR3 comprises 11 residues. The CDR3 coding sequence is TGCAGTGCTAGCGAGTGGCACGAGCAGTACTTC. This codes for CSASEWHEQYF.

This clonotype was recorded many times. This chain joins TRBV30 and TRBJ2-1, with D possibly TRBD1 on 5 matching bases. Trimming removed 5 bases from V and 0 bases from J, with 14 bases in between. Germline V CDR1 and CDR2: GTSNPN, SVGIG (reference sequence). The CDR3 loop spans 15 amino acids. CDR3 region: CAWGYLDSSYNEQFF. CDR3 DNA: TGTGCCTGGGGGTACCTTGACAGCTCCTACAATGAGCAGTTCTTC.

With regard to this clonotype: It may be a read error: a sequence one base away is much more abundant. This rearrangement joins TRBV6-6 to TRBJ2-1; D uncertain. This CDR3 comprises 14 residues. Germline V lookup: CDR1 MNHNY, CDR2 SVGAGI (reference sequence). Trimming removed 0 bases from V and 13 bases from J, with 16 bases in between. The CDR3 DNA follows: TGTGCCAGCAGTTACTCGCGGCGTATAGCACCCCAGTTCTTC. Translated: CASSYSRRIAPQFF.

This clonotype was recorded many times. V and J are TRBV12-3 or TRBV12-4 and TRBJ2-3; D is perhaps TRBD1 (7 bases). The CDR3 totals 15 residues. V dropped 4 bases and J dropped 4 bases, with 15 bases sitting between them. The CDR3 is CASSSQGGRADTQYF. CDR3 bases: TGTGCCAGCAGTTCCCAGGGGGGAAGGGCAGATACGCAGTATTTT.

To note about this clonotype: It may be a read error: a sequence one base away is much more abundant. The chain employs TRBV12-3 or TRBV12-4 and TRBJ2-7; D gene uncertain. CDR3 length: 12 residues. V was clipped by 7 bases and J by 3 bases, with 10 bases between them. Here the CDR3 DNA reads TGTGCCAGCAACGTCGTGGTCTACGAGCAGTACTTC. Its translation: CASNVVVYEQYF.

This clonotype was counted many times. The V call is TRBV11-2, the J call TRBJ2-1, with TRBD2 identical over 11 bases. The CDR3 extends over 16 amino acids. The germline V gene encodes CDR1 SGHAT and CDR2 FQNNGV. Unmatched junction bases numbered 5, after V lost 3 bases and J lost 4 bases. The CDR3 sequence is CASSLVAGGLYNEQFF. CDR3 bases: TGTGCCAGCAGCTTGGTAGCGGGGGGGCTTTACAATGAGCAGTTCTTC.

V is TRBV18 and J is TRBJ1-3; D uncertain. V was pared by 2 bases and J by 0 bases, with 14 bases between. Germline assignment: CDR1 KGHSH and CDR2 LQKENI. The length of the CDR3 is 17 residues. The CDR3 loop reads CASSPAAGFRSGNTIYF. The CDR3 DNA reads as TGTGCCAGCTCACCAGCGGCAGGCTTCCGCTCTGGAAACACCATATATTTT.

This clonotype was picked up many times. The CDR3 is CASSLGRLGDIQYF. The DNA for the CDR3 is TGCGCCAGCAGCTTGGGCAGACTGGGGGACATTCAGTACTTC. This chain joins TRBV5-1 and TRBJ2-4; D may match TRBD1 or TRBD2 (5 bases each). The CDR3 runs to 14 residues. V lost 0 bases and J lost 8, with 12 bases in between. Germline V CDR1 and CDR2: SGHRS, YFSETQ.

This clonotype was seen ten or more times. This sequence joins TRBV28 and TRBJ2-1, with TRBD1 matching over 7 bases. The CDR3 contains 15 residues. Trimming removed 6 bases from V and 0 bases from J; junction bases left unmatched: 5. Per the germline V gene, CDR1 is MDHEN and CDR2 is SYDVKM. CDR3 region: CASRLDRNSYNEQFF. The CDR3 DNA sequence: TGTGCCAGCAGATTGGACAGGAACTCCTACAATGAGCAGTTCTTC.

This clonotype was counted many times. V gene TRBV7-2 combines with J gene TRBJ1-1; weak D call: TRBD1 (5 bases). From germline, CDR1 is SGHTA and CDR2 FQGNSA. V lost 2 bases and J lost 6, with 16 bases in between. This CDR3 region has 15 residues. CDR3 nucleotides: TGTGCCAGCAGCTTACTTCAGGCGGGGCTGGCTGAAGCTTTCTTT. Amino acids: CASSLLQAGLAEAFF.